A single sample is the source of the 27 T cell receptor beta chains below, sequenced in a study of T-cell reconstitution after alpha-beta-depleted transplantation in children. The library targeted TCRbeta and was prepared with unique molecular identifiers. Each CDR3 protein is one row after TCRdb ran MiXCR on the PCR reads. Counted here are hundreds of thousands of distinct CDR3 sequences, over 15% occurring once; the ten biggest clones make up under 1.2%. The source material was PBMCs from the stem cell graft donor, sampled from the stem cell graft. Source of these receptors: a human donor who donated a stem cell graft to a child with acute myeloid leukemia.

This clonotype was seen many times. The chain uses TRBV20-1 and TRBJ2-3; tentatively, D is TRBD1 (5 bases). The CDR3 runs to 16 residues. In germline, CDR1 is DFQATT, CDR2 SNEGSKA (reference sequence). Trimming cost V 1 base and J 2 bases, with 16 bases left between them. Here the CDR3 reads CSARAVPRGDTDTQYF. In nucleotides, the CDR3 is TGCAGTGCTAGAGCTGTACCTAGGGGTGACACAGATACGCAGTATTTT.

This clonotype came up many times. J is TRBJ1-1 and V is TRBV20-1; TRBD1 might be the D (5 bases). Germline CDR1 reads DFQATT; CDR2 reads SNEGSKA (reference sequence). The CDR3 contains 15 residues. The V and J ends lost 5 bases and 0 bases respectively, with 16 bases between them. CDR3 coding DNA: TGCAGTGCTTCCCGGGGCAGGCCCATGAACACTGAAGCTTTCTTT. Protein product: CSASRGRPMNTEAFF.

This clonotype occurred many times. The rearrangement joins TRBV20-1 to TRBJ1-6, with unresolved D. The V and J ends lost 6 bases and 0 bases respectively, with 21 bases between them. Germline values: CDR1 DFQATT, CDR2 SNEGSKA (reference sequence). The CDR3 has 18 residues. This CDR3 is CSAAPLLKLSSYNSPLHF. CDR3 bases: TGCAGTGCCGCCCCACTTCTTAAATTAAGCTCCTATAATTCACCCCTCCACTTT.

This clonotype was seen many times. V is TRBV20-1 and J is TRBJ1-4, with a possible D match to TRBD1 (5 bases). V lost 6 bases and J 4 bases, leaving 12 bases between the germline ends. This CDR3 region has 13 residues. Germline lookup yields CDR1 DFQATT and CDR2 SNEGSKA (reference sequence). The CDR3 protein is CSAYDSFNEKLFF. CDR3 DNA sequence: TGCAGTGCCTATGACAGTTTTAATGAAAAACTGTTTTTT.

The V gene is TRBV5-5, the J gene TRBJ2-1; the D is unclear. The V gene lost 0 bases and the J gene lost 9 bases, with 10 bases spanning the gap. CDR3 size: 13 residues. Germline assignment: CDR1 SGHKS and CDR2 YYEKEE (reference sequence). The CDR3: CASSLGGSGEQFF. For the CDR3, the DNA is TGTGCCAGCAGCTTGGGGGGAAGTGGTGAGCAGTTCTTC. Drawing the rest from reference TRBV5-5 and TRBJ2-1, the complete variable domain is DAGVTQSPTHLIKTRGQQVTLRCSPISGHKSVSWYQQVLGQGPQFIFQYYEKEERGRGNFPDRFSARQFPNYSSELNVNALLLGDSALYLCASSLGGSGEQFFGPGTRLTVL.

The sample holds a few counts of this clonotype. The genes are TRBV7-2 and TRBJ2-5, with TRBD2 identical over 11 bases. J gave up 4 bases and V 3 bases, and 4 bases lay outside the gene matches. The CDR3 totals 15 residues. The V gene's germline CDR1 is SGHTA and CDR2 FQGNSA. The CDR3: CASSFSGGVRETQYF. The CDR3 DNA reads as TGTGCCAGCAGCTTTAGCGGGGGGGTACGAGAGACCCAGTACTTC. Full variable domain (outside the CDR3, taken from reference TRBV7-2 and TRBJ2-5): GAGVSQSPSNKVTEKGKDVELRCDPISGHTALYWYRQSLGQGLEFLIYFQGNSAPDKSGLPSDRFSAERTGGSVSTLTIQRTQQEDSAVYLCASSFSGGVRETQYFGPGTRLLVL.

This clonotype was detected ten times or more. The chain has TRBV5-1 and TRBJ2-1; D uncertain. Between the trimmed V and J ends, which lost 0 bases and 1 base, there was a span of 8 bases. The germline V gene has CDR1 SGHRS and CDR2 YFSETQ. CDR3 length: 15 residues. The CDR3 spells CASSLGAGSYNEQFF. The CDR3, as DNA: TGCGCCAGCAGCTTGGGGGCAGGTTCCTACAATGAGCAGTTCTTC.

This clonotype was recorded many times. The rearrangement joins TRBV10-3 to TRBJ1-3; unclear D gene. The ends were cut back, 6 bases at V and 2 bases at J, with 11 bases in the middle. The germline gives CDR1 ENHRY, CDR2 SYGVKD. CDR3 size: 14 residues. CDR3 coding DNA: TGTGCCATCAGATCAAGCAGCGCTGGAAACACCATATATTTT. Translation gives CAIRSSSAGNTIYF.

The genes are TRBV30 and TRBJ1-2; perhaps TRBD1 as D (5 bases). The CDR3 sequence is 13 residues long. Looked up from germline, CDR1 is GTSNPN and CDR2 is SVGIG (reference sequence). The V end lost 7 bases, the J end lost 4 bases, and 16 bases lay between the germline ends. CDR3 bases: TGTGCCTTCGAGATGTCGAGGGGCTATGGCTACACCTTC. As protein: CAFEMSRGYGYTF.

This clonotype was seen only once. This rearrangement joins TRBV7-7 to TRBJ2-2; TRBD1 matches 8 bases. The V gene's germline CDR1 is SSHAT and CDR2 FNYEAQ (reference sequence). The CDR3 length is 15 residues. With 3 bases clipped from V and 4 bases from J, the junction kept 4 bases outside the gene matches. The CDR3 region is CASSLTGDLTGELFF. CDR3 DNA sequence: TGTGCCAGCAGCTTGACAGGGGACCTCACCGGGGAGCTGTTTTTT. Combining the CDR3 with reference TRBV7-7 and TRBJ2-2 gives the whole variable domain GAGVSQSPRYKVTKRGQDVTLRCDPISSHATLYWYQQALGQGPEFLTYFNYEAQPDKSGLPSDRFSAERPEGSISTLTIQRTEQRDSAMYRCASSLTGDLTGELFFGEGSRLTVL.

This clonotype was recorded only once. The J gene is TRBJ2-3, the V gene TRBV7-2, with 8 nucleotides matching TRBD2. Germline CDR1 and CDR2: SGHTA and FQGNSA. V lost 5 bases and J lost 0; bases outside the gene matches: 10. The CDR3 is made up of 17 amino acids. This CDR3 reads CASSARGGIPSTDTQYF. For the CDR3, the DNA is TGTGCCAGCAGCGCCCGCGGGGGGATCCCTAGCACAGATACGCAGTATTTT.

There are many counts of this clonotype. CDR3: CASSDSGWGQGPYNEQFF. The CDR3, as DNA: TGTGCCAGCAGTGACTCCGGTTGGGGGCAGGGACCTTACAATGAGCAGTTCTTC. The chain employs TRBV6-4 and TRBJ2-1; tentative D call: TRBD1 (6 bases). The V gene's germline CDR1 is MRHNA and CDR2 SNTAGT. V was cut by 0 bases and J by 4 bases, with 19 bases left in between. The CDR3 runs to 18 residues.

This clonotype has ten or more counts. V is TRBV27 and J is TRBJ2-4; D possibly corresponds to TRBD1 (6 bases). Germline V lookup: CDR1 MNHEY, CDR2 SMNVEV (reference sequence). The CDR3 runs to 12 residues. V lost 6 bases, J lost 8 bases, and 11 bases lay in between. CDR3 nucleotides: TGTGCCAGCAGCTTAGGGGGAGACATTCAGTACTTC. It is translated as CASSLGGDIQYF.

The chain combines TRBV12-3 or TRBV12-4 with TRBJ2-3; a possible D gene is TRBD2 (5 bases). Between the trimmed V and J ends, which lost 3 bases and 1 base, there was a span of 8 bases. This CDR3 is 14 amino acids long. This CDR3 reads CASSFPAGTDTQYF. As DNA, the CDR3 is TGTGCCAGCAGTTTCCCAGCGGGCACAGATACGCAGTATTTT.

This clonotype was detected ten times or more. This chain links TRBV20-1 with TRBJ1-5, with a possible D match to TRBD1 (5 bases). CDR1 is DFQATT and CDR2 is SNEGSKA in the germline V gene (reference sequence). The CDR3 consists of 13 residues. Trimming took off 3 bases at V and 4 bases at J, with 10 bases between the two ends. CDR3 bases: TGCAGTGCTAGGATGCCAGGGAATCAGCCCCAGCATTTT. It encodes CSARMPGNQPQHF.

The V gene is TRBV3-1, the J gene TRBJ2-5; D unclear. Trimming removed 4 bases from V and 2 bases from J, with 11 bases in between. In germline, CDR1 is LGHDT, CDR2 YNNKEL (reference sequence). The CDR3 has 14 residues. The CDR3 is CASSPRKLQETQYF. The CDR3 coding sequence is TGTGCCAGCAGCCCCAGGAAACTACAAGAGACCCAGTACTTC.

The J gene is TRBJ2-5, the V gene TRBV7-2; 12 bases map to TRBD2. Trimming cost V 6 bases and J 0 bases; bases outside gene matches: 5. In germline, CDR1 is SGHTA, CDR2 FQGNSA. The CDR3 has 16 amino acids. The CDR3 DNA sequence: TGTGCCAGCAGTTCAGGACTAGCGGGGAACCAAGAGACCCAGTACTTC. Protein product: CASSSGLAGNQETQYF.

The chain recombines TRBV5-1 with TRBJ2-6, with 8 bases identical to TRBD1. Germline assignment: CDR1 SGHRS and CDR2 YFSETQ. There are 17 residues in the CDR3. With V trimmed by 0 bases and J by 0 bases, 2 bases remained unmatched. This chain's CDR3 is CASSLVTGGSGANVLTF. In DNA, the CDR3 is TGCGCCAGCAGCTTGGTCACAGGGGGCTCTGGGGCCAACGTCCTGACTTTC.

This clonotype was seen at least ten times. The chain links TRBV20-1 to TRBJ2-7, with a weak D call TRBD2 (6 bases). Germline-derived CDR1 and CDR2 are DFQATT and SNEGSKA (reference sequence). The length of the CDR3 is 12 residues. The germline V and J ends were trimmed by 2 bases and 2 bases, with 7 bases remaining between them. The CDR3 region has the DNA TGCAGTGCTAGACGGGGGACCTACGAGCAGTACTTC. Translation gives CSARRGTYEQYF.

This chain uses TRBV5-1 with TRBJ2-2; no definite D call. The CDR3 runs to 17 residues. Germline V gene data show CDR1 as SGHRS and CDR2 as YFSETQ. V was shortened by 3 bases and J by 3 bases, with 18 bases between the two germline ends. The CDR3 nucleotides are TGCGCCAGCAGCTCCACGCCCGGCAGGAGCCACACCGGGGAGCTGTTTTTT. Its translation is CASSSTPGRSHTGELFF. The variable domain in full, with the rest retrieved from reference TRBV5-1 and TRBJ2-2, is KAGVTQTPRYLIKTRGQQVTLSCSPISGHRSVSWYQQTPGQGLQFLFEYFSETQRNKGNFPGRFSGRQFSNSRSEMNVSTLELGDSALYLCASSSTPGRSHTGELFFGEGSRLTVL.

This clonotype was observed many times. The chain couples TRBV21-1 to TRBJ2-7. TRBV21-1 is described as a pseudogene. CDR3 size: 15 residues. The CDR3 DNA is TGTGCCAGCAGCTACTGTAGTGGAAGAATCTACGAGCAGTACTTC. Encoded protein: CASSYCSGRIYEQYF.

The V and J genes are TRBV18 and TRBJ2-2; 8 bases map to TRBD1. The J segment lost 3 bases and the V segment lost 0 bases, leaving 3 bases of the junction unmatched. In germline, CDR1 is KGHSH, CDR2 LQKENI. The CDR3 length is 16 residues. As DNA, the CDR3 is TGTGCCAGCTCACCACCCTCGACAGGGGACACCGGGGAGCTGTTTTTT. Its translation is CASSPPSTGDTGELFF.

This chain's CDR3 is CSADIHEEQYV. The CDR3 nucleotides read TGCAGTGCTGACATCCACGAGGAGCAGTACGTC. The chain carries TRBV20-1 and TRBJ2-7; D is undetermined. The CDR3 contains 11 residues. The germline V gene has CDR1 DFQATT and CDR2 SNEGSKA (reference sequence). Trimming shortened V by 5 bases and J by 7 bases, and 12 bases separated the two germline ends.

This clonotype has a count of ten or more. The chain combines TRBV20-1 with TRBJ1-4, with D perhaps matching TRBD1 (5 bases). From germline, CDR1 is DFQATT and CDR2 SNEGSKA (reference sequence). Deletions cut 2 bases from V and 8 bases from J, with 15 bases between. This CDR3 comprises 14 residues. CDR3: CSARFQDGGEKLFF. The CDR3 DNA reads as TGCAGTGCTAGATTCCAGGACGGGGGAGAAAAACTGTTTTTT.

This clonotype was observed a handful of times. V is TRBV20-1 and J is TRBJ1-2; the D gene is possibly TRBD1 (6 bases). CDR1 is DFQATT, CDR2 SNEGSKA, per germline (reference sequence). V was shortened by 3 bases and J by 4 bases, with 9 bases between the two germline ends. CDR3 length: 12 residues. CDR3 nucleotide sequence: TGCAGTGCTAGTGAGGGGGGCTATGGCTACACCTTC. Translation: CSASEGGYGYTF.

The V gene is TRBV20-1, the J gene TRBJ2-1, with 13 bases aligning to TRBD2. Looked up from germline, CDR1 is DFQATT and CDR2 is SNEGSKA (reference sequence). This CDR3 is 12 amino acids long. The CDR3 sequence: CGLAGVYNEQFF. The CDR3 region has the DNA TGCGGACTAGCGGGGGTTTACAATGAGCAGTTCTTC.

This clonotype was counted at least ten times. CDR3 in amino acids: CATTTGGDGYTF. Written as DNA, the CDR3 is TGTGCCACAACGACAGGGGGGGATGGCTACACCTTC. The rearrangement links TRBV12-3 or TRBV12-4 to TRBJ1-2, with TRBD1 matching 9 bases. V lost 10 bases to trimming and J lost 6 bases; unmatched junction nucleotides: 6. The CDR3 has 12 amino acids.